Included here is one T cell receptor (beta chain) sequence, with context. This receptor's antigen is unknown. Per-nucleotide qualities are absent, and no much larger clonotype sits a single base away. The junction carries 10 bases between V and J, which are trimmed by 3 bases and 2 bases respectively. According to the germline V gene, CDR1 reads ENHRY and CDR2 reads SYGVKD. Including the terminal cysteine and phenylalanine, the CDR3 comprises 14 residues. Only the CDR3 region is kept as DNA, spanning 42 bases read in frame from base 1. This specimen's time point label, per the study, means: about 28 days (+/-7) after the second vaccine dose. AZD1222 recipients given second doses at about 4 weeks or at about 12 weeks were pooled, since spike-specific TCR depth and breadth were not found to differ between the two schedules. Vaccinee samples were obtained from the UK trials COV001 and COV002, which included a single-blind randomized controlled phase 2/3 trial of AZD1222 (ChAdOx1 nCoV-19) in healthy adults. For TCRbeta chain sequencing, PBMC samples were collected from trial participants at day 0 and at day 28 after the second dose.

The sample is drawn from a study of T cell responses to AZD1222 COVID-19 vaccine (dated by TCRdb to about 2021). Concerning the study at large: A total of about 230 trial participants underwent TCR sequencing, of whom 207 received two doses of AZD1222 and about 25 received two doses of the MenACWY control vaccine. Enrollment into the trials was organized by age into subgroups of 18-55, 56-69 and 70-plus years, and those subgroups contained about 160, 30 and 59 TCR-sequenced participants, respectively.

The CDR3 regions of human TCRbeta chains were analyzed by immunosequencing. The study's processing was this. Repertoire TCRs were checked for matches against a reference library of SARS-CoV-2-specific TCRs that had been generated using the MIRA antigen-specificity platform. Breadth meant the fraction of unique TCRs that were SARS-CoV-2-associated, whereas depth meant the fraction of total T cells that were SARS-CoV-2-associated. Using the MIRA data, each spike-specific TCR was assigned both to the spike region to which the TCR was reactive and to a CD4 or CD8 class. Log10-transformed breadth and depth values were compared by one-way ANOVA with Sidak's multiple comparisons tests. Not all clones reach the TCRdb copy of this immuneACCESS table, which keeps in-frame sequences only. Checked studies attribute under half of the gap to unresolved V genes and leave the rest unexplained. V and J calls and clone size come straight from that table; D and trimming were deduced from the DNA. In this sample the table shows over 75,000 clones, 70% to 90% of which occur a single time. 3.4% of the sample lies in the top ten.

Summary of the overall study and its limitations: Vaccine-associated CD4 TCRs spanned the whole spike protein, with dominant responses in regions 160-218 and 743-854. Because no samples from the day 14 peak response were available, repertoires could be characterized only after the peak T cell response. Spike-specific TCR breadth and depth rose significantly after two AZD1222 doses compared with day 0 and with MenACWY recipients. Nearly half of unique spike-specific TCRs reportedly recognized epitopes outside regions mutated in the B.1.351 and B.1.1.7 variants. Only 5 to 7 AZD1222 recipients were SARS-CoV-2 seropositive at baseline, limiting conclusions about previously exposed vaccinees. Participants were mostly white British, with more females than males. The authors suggested clonal diversity may have been underestimated. In the small 56-69-year group, the increase in depth fell short of significance, most likely because of low power.

The sequence is built from TRBV10-3 and TRBJ1-1; the D gene cannot be resolved reliably. The source of this sequence is an adult who received the AZD1222 COVID-19 vaccine. Sequenced here: peripheral blood, sampled 28 days after the second AZD1222 dose. The CDR3 protein is CAISDGRVNTEAFF. In nucleotides, the sequence is TGTGCCATCAGTGATGGGAGGGTAAACACTGAAGCTTTCTTT.